This TCR beta chain was captured by sequencing in a study of response to subunit inactivated influenza vaccine. Notes on the study in general: Each seasonal flu vaccination may recruit only limited new T cells, authors suggested.

TCRdb reprocessed the RT-PCR reads with MiXCR, giving one entry per CDR3 protein. The sample gives 600,000 to 700,000 distinct CDR3 sequences, less than 15% of which show up once; about 7.6% is in the top ten. Germline assignment: CDR1 SGHRS and CDR2 YFSETQ. This CDR3 contains 11 residues. Trimming left V 3 bases short and J 8 bases short, with 8 bases between. This clonotype was counted a few times. The antigen is undetermined. This rearrangement joins TRBV5-1 to TRBJ1-1, with D possibly TRBD1 on 5 matching bases. The material sequenced was PBMCs from blood, taken around two weeks before vaccination. The source is a man in his forties or fifties who received an inactivated influenza vaccine. The CDR3, as DNA: TGCGCCAGCAGCTGGGGCAGGGAAGCTTTCTTT. Translated, it gives CASSWGREAFF.